This is a list of T cell receptor beta chains from one sample in a study of OX40 agonist ivuxolimab in advanced cancers. TCRdb keeps only in-frame clones here, not all; method: immunoSEQ multiplex PCR. The top ten clones hold 9.5% to 10% of a sample with tens of thousands of clones, approximately 88% of them seen once. This specimen was CD4+ or CD8+ T cells sorted from blood, taken in a trial of the OX40 agonist ivuxolimab. The origin of the receptors is an adult with an advanced solid tumor such as melanoma, head and neck, liver or kidney cancer. Both conserved end residues are part of each CDR3. Each record gives: V gene, J gene, clone size, D gene, CDR3 DNA, CDR3 protein. The D gene is left open where the match is weak. For some rows the clone size is stated as once, few or many, or as a class when expanded; others skip it.

v_call: TRBV5-4
j_call: TRBJ2-1
clone_size: -
d_call: -
cdr3_nt: TGTGCCAGCAGCTTGGAGGGGGGAACCTACAATGAGCAGTTCTTC
cdr3_aa: CASSLEGGTYNEQFF

v_call: TRBV18
j_call: TRBJ2-7
clone_size: -
d_call: -
cdr3_nt: TGTGCCAGCTCCTCCTTTGTAGCTTTAAACGAGCAGTACTTC
cdr3_aa: CASSSFVALNEQYF

v_call: TRBV6-6
j_call: TRBJ1-3
clone_size: -
d_call: -
cdr3_nt: TGTGCCAGCAGGGACGGACTCGAAAACACCATATATTTT
cdr3_aa: CASRDGLENTIYF

v_call: TRBV27
j_call: TRBJ1-5
clone_size: -
d_call: -
cdr3_nt: TGTGCCAGCAGTTTATACCCGCCCCAGGGGAATCAGCCCCAGCATTTT
cdr3_aa: CASSLYPPQGNQPQHF

v_call: TRBV28
j_call: TRBJ1-6
clone_size: -
d_call: -
cdr3_nt: TGTGCCAGCAGTTCGGGCGAGTCACCCCTCCACTTT
cdr3_aa: CASSSGESPLHF

v_call: TRBV4-2
j_call: TRBJ2-1
clone_size: -
d_call: TRBD2
cdr3_nt: TGTGCCAGCAGCCAAGTGCTGGGACTAGCGGGAGGACGGTCCTACAATGAGCAGTTCTTC
cdr3_aa: CASSQVLGLAGGRSYNEQFF

v_call: TRBV6-5
j_call: TRBJ2-1
clone_size: -
d_call: TRBD2
cdr3_nt: TGTGCCAGCAGTTACCCAAGCGGGAGTGAGCAGTTCTTC
cdr3_aa: CASSYPSGSEQFF

v_call: TRBV4-3
j_call: TRBJ2-1
clone_size: -
d_call: TRBD2
cdr3_nt: TGCGCCAGCAGCCGCATTCTAGCGGGGTGGGGCAATGAGCAGTTCTTC
cdr3_aa: CASSRILAGWGNEQFF

v_call: TRBV30
j_call: TRBJ1-4
clone_size: -
d_call: -
cdr3_nt: TGTGCCTGCGCGACCGCAACTAATGAAAAACTGTTTTTT
cdr3_aa: CACATATNEKLFF

v_call: TRBV7-9
j_call: TRBJ2-7
clone_size: -
d_call: -
cdr3_nt: TGTGCCAGCAGCCCCTCGCCGTCGAGGGCCTACGAGCAGTACTTC
cdr3_aa: CASSPSPSRAYEQYF

v_call: TRBV4-1
j_call: TRBJ1-1
clone_size: -
d_call: -
cdr3_nt: TGCGCCAGCAGCCAAGATATTTACTGGAGCACTGAAGCTTTCTTT
cdr3_aa: CASSQDIYWSTEAFF

v_call: TRBV5-1
j_call: TRBJ1-1
clone_size: -
d_call: TRBD1
cdr3_nt: TGCGCCAGCAGCTCCCTAACAGGACAGGGAGTGCCTTTCTTT
cdr3_aa: CASSSLTGQGVPFF

v_call: TRBV7-8
j_call: TRBJ1-1
clone_size: -
d_call: TRBD1
cdr3_nt: TGTGCCAGCAGCTTCGGGACAGGGGGCGTTTTTGGCACTGAAGCTTTCTTT
cdr3_aa: CASSFGTGGVFGTEAFF

v_call: TRBV4-2
j_call: TRBJ1-3
clone_size: -
d_call: TRBD1
cdr3_nt: TGTGCCAGCAGCCCAGACAGGGCGGGGGGAAACACCATATATTTT
cdr3_aa: CASSPDRAGGNTIYF

v_call: TRBV27
j_call: TRBJ1-2
clone_size: -
d_call: -
cdr3_nt: TGTGCCAGCAGTTTGAACCGGGACACTGGCTGCACCTTC
cdr3_aa: CASSLNRDTGCTF

v_call: TRBV16
j_call: TRBJ1-5
clone_size: -
d_call: -
cdr3_nt: TGTGCCAGCAGCCACGCCGGGCCTCAGAACCCCCAGCCCCAGCATTTT
cdr3_aa: CASSHAGPQNPQPQHF

v_call: TRBV5-6
j_call: TRBJ1-2
clone_size: -
d_call: -
cdr3_nt: TGTGCCAGCAGCCCCGGACCAGCTGGCTACACCTTC
cdr3_aa: CASSPGPAGYTF

v_call: TRBV29-1
j_call: TRBJ1-1
clone_size: -
d_call: -
cdr3_nt: TGCAGCGTCGGCCCAGGCGAAGCTTTCTTT
cdr3_aa: CSVGPGEAFF

v_call: TRBV30
j_call: TRBJ2-1
clone_size: few
d_call: -
cdr3_nt: TGTGCCTGGAGTGTATACGGTGAGCAGTTCTTC
cdr3_aa: CAWSVYGEQFF

v_call: TRBV5-1
j_call: TRBJ2-5
clone_size: -
d_call: TRBD1
cdr3_nt: TGCGCCAGCAGAGACGGGACAGGGGCCCAAGAGACCCAGTACTTC
cdr3_aa: CASRDGTGAQETQYF

v_call: TRBV7-7
j_call: TRBJ1-1
clone_size: -
d_call: -
cdr3_nt: TGTGCTAGCAGCACAAATATGAACACTGAAGCTTTCTTT
cdr3_aa: CASSTNMNTEAFF

v_call: TRBV4-1
j_call: TRBJ1-2
clone_size: -
d_call: TRBD1
cdr3_nt: TGCGCCAGCAGCCAAGACCGGGACAGCTTTAGAACCTATGGCTACACCTTC
cdr3_aa: CASSQDRDSFRTYGYTF

v_call: TRBV7-6
j_call: TRBJ2-5
clone_size: -
d_call: -
cdr3_nt: TGTGCCAGCAGCTTAGGACTCTCTAGCGTACAAGAGACCCAGTACTTC
cdr3_aa: CASSLGLSSVQETQYF

v_call: TRBV7-2
j_call: TRBJ2-7
clone_size: once
d_call: -
cdr3_nt: TGTGCCAGCAGCCGTAGCGGCTACGAGCAGTACTTC
cdr3_aa: CASSRSGYEQYF

v_call: TRBV30
j_call: TRBJ2-5
clone_size: -
d_call: TRBD1
cdr3_nt: TGTGCCTGGAGTAAGGGGGCCCAGGAGACCCAGTACTTC
cdr3_aa: CAWSKGAQETQYF

v_call: TRBV30
j_call: TRBJ1-2
clone_size: -
d_call: TRBD1
cdr3_nt: TGTGCCTGGGACAGGGGGCCTAACTATGGCTACACCTTC
cdr3_aa: CAWDRGPNYGYTF

v_call: TRBV2
j_call: TRBJ1-4
clone_size: -
d_call: -
cdr3_nt: TGTGCCAGCGGCGAGATGGAAAAACTGTTTTTT
cdr3_aa: CASGEMEKLFF

v_call: TRBV27
j_call: TRBJ2-3
clone_size: -
d_call: -
cdr3_nt: TGTGCCAGCAGCCCCCGTAAGGCGGCCGGCACAGATACGCAGTATTTT
cdr3_aa: CASSPRKAAGTDTQYF

v_call: TRBV6-5
j_call: TRBJ1-2
clone_size: -
d_call: -
cdr3_nt: TGTGCCAGCAGAGAAGCAGGGTACTATGGCTACACCTTC
cdr3_aa: CASREAGYYGYTF

v_call: TRBV18
j_call: TRBJ2-7
clone_size: -
d_call: TRBD2
cdr3_nt: TGTGCCAGCTCACCACCCGCGGGAGCGGCCTACGAGCAGTACTTC
cdr3_aa: CASSPPAGAAYEQYF

v_call: TRBV30
j_call: TRBJ1-2
clone_size: -
d_call: TRBD1
cdr3_nt: TGTGCCTGGAGTAAACCGGGACAGGGGACTTTCGATGGCTACACCTTC
cdr3_aa: CAWSKPGQGTFDGYTF

v_call: TRBV5-1
j_call: TRBJ2-1
clone_size: -
d_call: TRBD1
cdr3_nt: TGCGCCAGCAGCCAGGAACAGGGGTCTGAGCAGTTCTTC
cdr3_aa: CASSQEQGSEQFF

v_call: TRBV10-3
j_call: TRBJ2-1
clone_size: -
d_call: -
cdr3_nt: TGTGCCATCAGCGGACTCTCAAATGAGCAGTTCTTC
cdr3_aa: CAISGLSNEQFF

v_call: TRBV4-1
j_call: TRBJ1-2
clone_size: once
d_call: -
cdr3_nt: TGCGCCAGCAGCCAAGATCGCAATAATCTAGGGAGGGGCTACACCTTC
cdr3_aa: CASSQDRNNLGRGYTF

v_call: TRBV5-1
j_call: TRBJ2-7
clone_size: -
d_call: TRBD2
cdr3_nt: TGCGCCAGCAGCTTCGGGGTGACTAGCGGGAGGAGCTCCTACGAGCAGTACTTC
cdr3_aa: CASSFGVTSGRSSYEQYF

v_call: TRBV4-2
j_call: TRBJ2-7
clone_size: -
d_call: -
cdr3_nt: TGTGCCAGCAGCCAAAGGGGGGTAGGGATCCACGAGCAGTACTTC
cdr3_aa: CASSQRGVGIHEQYF

v_call: TRBV6-6
j_call: TRBJ1-2
clone_size: -
d_call: TRBD1
cdr3_nt: TGTGCCAGCAGTTCCCGTGGGACAGGGGGCAAGGGCTACACCTTC
cdr3_aa: CASSSRGTGGKGYTF

v_call: TRBV4-2
j_call: TRBJ1-1
clone_size: -
d_call: -
cdr3_nt: TGTGCCAGCAGCCAAGTCCTTGGACAGATTAACACTGAAGCTTTCTTT
cdr3_aa: CASSQVLGQINTEAFF

v_call: TRBV19
j_call: TRBJ1-1
clone_size: -
d_call: -
cdr3_nt: TGTGCCAGTAGGTTACAATCAGCAGGCTACACTGAAGCTTTCTTT
cdr3_aa: CASRLQSAGYTEAFF

v_call: TRBV28
j_call: TRBJ2-7
clone_size: -
d_call: -
cdr3_nt: TGTGCCAGCAGGACGTCTCTTCGGGGCTCCTACGAGCAGTACTTC
cdr3_aa: CASRTSLRGSYEQYF

v_call: TRBV12-1
j_call: TRBJ1-1
clone_size: -
d_call: -
cdr3_nt: TGTGCCAGCAGGATCAAACAGGGCATGAACACTGAAGCTTTCTTT
cdr3_aa: CASRIKQGMNTEAFF

v_call: TRBV7-2
j_call: TRBJ1-4
clone_size: -
d_call: TRBD1
cdr3_nt: TGTGCCAGCAGCTTCAGACAGGGGGCAGACGAAAAACTGTTTTTT
cdr3_aa: CASSFRQGADEKLFF

v_call: TRBV14
j_call: TRBJ1-1
clone_size: -
d_call: -
cdr3_nt: TGTGCCAGCAGCCACCTGCACCCGGGACAATTGAACACTGAAGCTTTCTTT
cdr3_aa: CASSHLHPGQLNTEAFF

v_call: TRBV18
j_call: TRBJ2-3
clone_size: -
d_call: TRBD2
cdr3_nt: TGTGCCAGCTCACCGGTCGGGGGGAGCACAGATACGCAGTATTTT
cdr3_aa: CASSPVGGSTDTQYF

v_call: TRBV10-3
j_call: TRBJ2-7
clone_size: once
d_call: -
cdr3_nt: TGTGCCATCAGCAGACCCGGACTCTACGAGCAGTACTTC
cdr3_aa: CAISRPGLYEQYF

v_call: TRBV10-3
j_call: TRBJ2-3
clone_size: -
d_call: TRBD2
cdr3_nt: TGTGCCATCAGTGAACGGGAGGGCCTCGCAGATACGCAGTATTTT
cdr3_aa: CAISEREGLADTQYF

v_call: TRBV2
j_call: TRBJ2-7
clone_size: -
d_call: TRBD1
cdr3_nt: TGTGCCAGCAGGAAAGGGACAGGGGGAAGCGGGCAGTACTTC
cdr3_aa: CASRKGTGGSGQYF

v_call: TRBV6-1
j_call: TRBJ2-7
clone_size: -
d_call: TRBD2
cdr3_nt: TGTGCCAGCAGTGATGTCGGGACTAGCGGGAGGTCGGCGTACTTC
cdr3_aa: CASSDVGTSGRSAYF

v_call: TRBV19
j_call: TRBJ1-5
clone_size: -
d_call: TRBD1
cdr3_nt: TGTGCCAGTAGTACGCAGGGACAGGGGGGCAATCAGCCCCAGCATTTT
cdr3_aa: CASSTQGQGGNQPQHF

v_call: TRBV28
j_call: TRBJ1-5
clone_size: -
d_call: -
cdr3_nt: TGTGCCAGCAGTAAATTCCGTAGACAGGCCAATCAGCCCCAGCATTTT
cdr3_aa: CASSKFRRQANQPQHF

v_call: TRBV21-1
j_call: TRBJ2-7
clone_size: few
d_call: -
cdr3_nt: TGTGCCAGCAGCACAGACGACAGGGGGACGACTCGCTACGAGCAGTACTTC
cdr3_aa: CASSTDDRGTTRYEQYF

v_call: TRBV11-3
j_call: TRBJ2-1
clone_size: -
d_call: TRBD2
cdr3_nt: TGTGCCAGCAGCTCATCATCAGGGACTAGTTCATCAAATGAGCAGTTCTTC
cdr3_aa: CASSSSSGTSSSNEQFF

v_call: TRBV27
j_call: TRBJ1-2
clone_size: once
d_call: TRBD1
cdr3_nt: TGTGCCAGCAGTTCTCGGACAGGGGGGAACTATGGCTACACCTTC
cdr3_aa: CASSSRTGGNYGYTF

v_call: TRBV7-9
j_call: TRBJ2-3
clone_size: -
d_call: -
cdr3_nt: TGTGCCAGCAGCTTACCCGCCACAGATACGCAGTATTTT
cdr3_aa: CASSLPATDTQYF